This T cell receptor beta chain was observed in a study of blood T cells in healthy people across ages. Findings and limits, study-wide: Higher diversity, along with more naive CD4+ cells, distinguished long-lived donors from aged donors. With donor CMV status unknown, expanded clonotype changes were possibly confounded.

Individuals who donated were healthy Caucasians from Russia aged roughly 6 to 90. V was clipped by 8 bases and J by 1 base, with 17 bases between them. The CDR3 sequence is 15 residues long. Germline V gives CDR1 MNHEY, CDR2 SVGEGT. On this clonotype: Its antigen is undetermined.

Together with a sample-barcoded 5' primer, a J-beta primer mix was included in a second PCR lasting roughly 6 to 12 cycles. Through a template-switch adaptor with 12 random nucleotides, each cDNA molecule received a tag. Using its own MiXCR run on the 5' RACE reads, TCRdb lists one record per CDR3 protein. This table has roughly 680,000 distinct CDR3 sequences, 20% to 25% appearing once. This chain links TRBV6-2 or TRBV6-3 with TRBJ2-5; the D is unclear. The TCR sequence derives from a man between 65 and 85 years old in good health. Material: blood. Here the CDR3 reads CASGAVLGFQETQYF. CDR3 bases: TGTGCCAGCGGCGCCGTCCTAGGTTTCCAAGAGACCCAGTACTTC.